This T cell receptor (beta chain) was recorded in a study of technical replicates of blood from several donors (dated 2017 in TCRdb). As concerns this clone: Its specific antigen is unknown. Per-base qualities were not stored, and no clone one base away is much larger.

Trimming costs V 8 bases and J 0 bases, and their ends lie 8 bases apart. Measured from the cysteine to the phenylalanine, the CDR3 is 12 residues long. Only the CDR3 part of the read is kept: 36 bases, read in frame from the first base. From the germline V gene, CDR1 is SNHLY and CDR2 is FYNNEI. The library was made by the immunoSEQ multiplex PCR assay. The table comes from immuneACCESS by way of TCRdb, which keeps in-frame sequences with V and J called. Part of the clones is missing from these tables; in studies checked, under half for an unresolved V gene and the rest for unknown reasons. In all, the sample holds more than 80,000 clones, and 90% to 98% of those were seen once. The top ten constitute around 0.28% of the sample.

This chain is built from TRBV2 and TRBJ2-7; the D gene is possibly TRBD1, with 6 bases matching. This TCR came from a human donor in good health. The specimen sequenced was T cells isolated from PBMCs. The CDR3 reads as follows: CASRDNSYEQYF. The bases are TGTGCCAGCCGGGACAACTCCTACGAGCAGTACTTC.